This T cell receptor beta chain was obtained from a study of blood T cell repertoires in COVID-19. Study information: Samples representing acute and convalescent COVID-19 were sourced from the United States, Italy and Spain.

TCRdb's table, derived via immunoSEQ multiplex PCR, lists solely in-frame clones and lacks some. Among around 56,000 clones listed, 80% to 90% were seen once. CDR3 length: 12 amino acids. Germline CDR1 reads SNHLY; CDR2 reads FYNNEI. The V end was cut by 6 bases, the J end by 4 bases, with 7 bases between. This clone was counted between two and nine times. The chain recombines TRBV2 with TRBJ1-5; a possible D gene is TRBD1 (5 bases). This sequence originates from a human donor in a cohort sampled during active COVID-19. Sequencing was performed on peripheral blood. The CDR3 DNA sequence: TGTGCCAGCAGAGGGGATAATCAGCCCCAGCATTTT. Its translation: CASRGDNQPQHF.